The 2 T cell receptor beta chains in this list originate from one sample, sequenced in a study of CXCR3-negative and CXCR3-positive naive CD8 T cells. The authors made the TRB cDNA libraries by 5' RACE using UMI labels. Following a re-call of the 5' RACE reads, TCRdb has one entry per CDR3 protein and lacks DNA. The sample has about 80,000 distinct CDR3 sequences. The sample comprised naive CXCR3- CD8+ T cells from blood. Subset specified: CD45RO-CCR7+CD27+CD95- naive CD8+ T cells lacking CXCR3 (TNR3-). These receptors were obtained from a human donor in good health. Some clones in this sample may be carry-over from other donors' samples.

The CDR3 region is CAAGGANSYEQYF. The chain is built from TRBV30 and TRBJ2-7; TCRdb outputs TRBD2, but without DNA this stays unchecked. This CDR3 comprises 13 residues. The germline CDR1 and CDR2 sequences are GTSNPN and SVGIG (reference sequence).

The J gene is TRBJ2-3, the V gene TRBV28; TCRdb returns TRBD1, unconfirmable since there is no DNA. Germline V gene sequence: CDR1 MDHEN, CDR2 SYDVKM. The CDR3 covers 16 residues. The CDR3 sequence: CASSSATGGSTDTQYF.